This TCR beta chain was sequenced for a study of T-cell memory formation after mild COVID-19. Study-wide points: Mainly CM and EM harbored the contracting CD4+ clones; mainly EMRA harbored the CD8+ ones. Several responding clones turned up in pre-infection memory, indicating that cross-reactive memory may have taken part. Day 15 to 85 contracting clones showed balanced CD4/CD8; day 15 to 37 expanders favored CD4+.

5'RACE with constant-segment primers built TCRalpha and TCRbeta cDNA libraries with UMIs. TCRdb independently ran MiXCR on the 5' RACE reads; one entry per CDR3 protein. The data contain fewer than 650,000 distinct CDR3 sequences, roughly 22% of them seen just once; the ten biggest clones take up under 8.5%. V trimming: 4 bases; J trimming: 2 bases; junction bases outside the gene matches: 7. The CDR3 totals 17 residues. In germline, CDR1 is SGHRS, CDR2 YFSETQ. Comments on this clonotype: Antigen unknown.

This TCR derives from an adult woman who had mild COVID-19 (a few samples of this study predate the infection). Cell type and time point are not known. The chain recombines TRBV5-1 with TRBJ2-1, with TRBD2 matching over 12 bases. The sequencing input was PBMCs or a T cell subset sorted from them (not recorded which). The CDR3 DNA reads TGCGCCAGCAGCGGGGCTAGCGGGGGGGCCCCCTACAATGAGCAGTTCTTC. This sequence encodes CASSGASGGAPYNEQFF.